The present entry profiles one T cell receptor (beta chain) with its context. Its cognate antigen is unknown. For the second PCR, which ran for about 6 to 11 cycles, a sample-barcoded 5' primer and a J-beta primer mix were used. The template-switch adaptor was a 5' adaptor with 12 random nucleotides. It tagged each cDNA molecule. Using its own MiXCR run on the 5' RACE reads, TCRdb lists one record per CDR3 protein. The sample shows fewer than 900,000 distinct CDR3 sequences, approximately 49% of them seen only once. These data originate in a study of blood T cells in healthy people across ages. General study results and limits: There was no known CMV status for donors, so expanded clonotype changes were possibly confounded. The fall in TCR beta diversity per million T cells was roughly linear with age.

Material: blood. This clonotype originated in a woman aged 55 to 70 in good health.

CDR3 protein: CATSDVAQASGANVLTF. In nucleotides, the CDR3 is TGTGCCACCAGTGATGTTGCCCAAGCCTCTGGGGCCAACGTCCTGACTTTC. The V and J genes are TRBV24-1 and TRBJ2-6; D unclear. Trimming took off 3 bases at V and 0 bases at J, with 11 bases between the two ends. This CDR3 region has 17 residues. CDR1 and CDR2 from the germline V gene are KGHDR and SFDVKD.